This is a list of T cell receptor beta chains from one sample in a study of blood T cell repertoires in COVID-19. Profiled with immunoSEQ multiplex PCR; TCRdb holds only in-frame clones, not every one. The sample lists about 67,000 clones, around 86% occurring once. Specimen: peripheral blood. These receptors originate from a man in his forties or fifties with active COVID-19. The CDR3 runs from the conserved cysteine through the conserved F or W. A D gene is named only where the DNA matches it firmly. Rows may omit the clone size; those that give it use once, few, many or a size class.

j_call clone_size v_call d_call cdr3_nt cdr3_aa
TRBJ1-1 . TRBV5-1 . TGCGCCAGCAGCTTTGACCTCACAGGAAACACTGAAGCTTTCTTT CASSFDLTGNTEAFF
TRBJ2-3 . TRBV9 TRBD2 TGTGCCAGCAGCGAAACTAGCGGGGTAGATACGCAGTATTTT CASSETSGVDTQYF
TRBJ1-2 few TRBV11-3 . TGTGCCAGCAGCTTAGAAGGCCGGGGGGGTAACTATGGCTACACCTTC CASSLEGRGGNYGYTF
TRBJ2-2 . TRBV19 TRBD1 TGTGCCACCCTGGACAGGGCAACTACGAACACCGGGGAGCTGTTTTTT CATLDRATTNTGELFF
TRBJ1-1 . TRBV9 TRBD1 TGTGCCAGCAGCGTAGATCCGGGACAGAAGAACACTGAAGCTTTCTTT CASSVDPGQKNTEAFF
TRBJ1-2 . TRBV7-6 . TGTGCCAGCAGCTTAGGAGGTTGGGGAGGAGGTGGCTACACCTTC CASSLGGWGGGGYTF
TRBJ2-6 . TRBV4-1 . TGCGCCAGCAGCCAAGGTTTACAGAGTTTGAACGTCCTGACTTTC CASSQGLQSLNVLTF
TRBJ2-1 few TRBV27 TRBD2 TGTGCCAGCAGTTACGGGACTAGCGGGACCGATGAGCAGTTCTTC CASSYGTSGTDEQFF
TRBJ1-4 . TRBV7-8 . TGTGCCAGCAGCTCCGGACAGCCCGTGACTCTTGAAAAACTGTTTTTT CASSSGQPVTLEKLFF
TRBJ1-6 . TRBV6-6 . TGTGCCAGCAGAAAAAGTCAGGGCGAGAGGACACCCCTCCACTTT CASRKSQGERTPLHF
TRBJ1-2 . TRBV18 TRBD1 TGTGCCAGCTCGCTTCCGACAGGGCTCTATGGCTACACCTTC CASSLPTGLYGYTF
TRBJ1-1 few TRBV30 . TGTGCCCCCTTACCCGGACTTGAAGCTTTCTTT CAPLPGLEAFF
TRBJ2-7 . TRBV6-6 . TGTGCCAGCAGTCAAGTAGCGGAGCAGTACTTC CASSQVAEQYF
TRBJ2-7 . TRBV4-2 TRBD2 TGTGCCAGCAGCCAAGAATGGAGGTTTTCTAGCGGCAGACTCTCCTACGAGCAGTACTTC CASSQEWRFSSGRLSYEQYF
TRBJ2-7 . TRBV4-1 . TGCGCCAGCAGCCAAGATCAAGGGCGGCTTGTAAGCGGATCCTACGAGCAGTACTTC CASSQDQGRLVSGSYEQYF
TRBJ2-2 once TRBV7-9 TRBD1 TGTGCCAGCACCTTAGGGACAGGGAACACCGGGGAGCTGTTTTTT CASTLGTGNTGELFF
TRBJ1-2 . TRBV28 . TGTGCCAGCAGTTTATTCAGGGGTGGAGGCTACACCTTC CASSLFRGGGYTF
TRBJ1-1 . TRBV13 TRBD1 TGTGCCAGCAGCTACGGACAGGCCCGGGAGGCTTTCTTT CASSYGQAREAFF
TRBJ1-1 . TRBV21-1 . TGTGCCAGCAGCAACGACAGATACACACCAATGAACACTGAAGCTTTCTTT CASSNDRYTPMNTEAFF
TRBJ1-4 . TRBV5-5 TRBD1 TGTGCCAGCAGCTGGGGACAGGGGGCAACTAATGAAAAACTGTTTTTT CASSWGQGATNEKLFF
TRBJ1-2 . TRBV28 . TGTGCCAGCAGCGGACAGTCCTATGGCTACACCTTC CASSGQSYGYTF
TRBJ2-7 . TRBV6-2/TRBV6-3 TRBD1 TGTGCCAGCAGTGGGACAGCCGTAGGGGAGCAGTACTTC CASSGTAVGEQYF
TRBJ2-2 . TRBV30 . TGTGCCTGGAGTGTACCCAGATTAAACACCGGGGAGCTGTTTTTT CAWSVPRLNTGELFF
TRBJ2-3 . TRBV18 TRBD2 TGTGCCAGCCAAACTAGCGGGAGGACAGATACGCAGTATTTT CASQTSGRTDTQYF
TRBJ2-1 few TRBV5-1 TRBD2 TGCGCCAGCAGCTTGACTAGCGGGAGCTCCTACAATGAGCAGTTCTTC CASSLTSGSSYNEQFF
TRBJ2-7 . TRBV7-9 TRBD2 TGTGCCAGTGGACTAGCGGGAGCTCGGGCTAGCTACGAGCAGTACTTC CASGLAGARASYEQYF
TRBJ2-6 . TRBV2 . TGTGCCAGTACAGGGACCGGGGCCAACGTCCTGACTTTC CASTGTGANVLTF
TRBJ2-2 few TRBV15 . TGTGCCACCAGCAGAGAGGGGGCAAGCGGGGAGCTGTTTTTT CATSREGASGELFF
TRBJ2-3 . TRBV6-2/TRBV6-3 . TGTGCCAGCAGTTACTCGAGGGCGTCGGGCACAGATACGCAGTATTTT CASSYSRASGTDTQYF
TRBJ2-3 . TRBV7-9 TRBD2 TGTGCCAGCAGCCTTAGCGGGAGTGGGGATACGCAGTATTTT CASSLSGSGDTQYF
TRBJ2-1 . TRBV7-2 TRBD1 TGTGCCAGCAGCCACCGGGACAGGGGGCAGAGCTCCTACAATGAGCAGTTCTTC CASSHRDRGQSSYNEQFF
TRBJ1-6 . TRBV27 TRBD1 TGTGCCAGCAGCCTAACAGGGGGCACCTCACCCCTCCACTTT CASSLTGGTSPLHF
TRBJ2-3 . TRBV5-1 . TGCGCCAGCAGCTTGGGTGGGCTCGGCGTCGATACGCAGTATTTT CASSLGGLGVDTQYF
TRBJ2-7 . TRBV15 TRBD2 TGTGCCACCAGCAGAGACCGGGCTAGCGGGATAGTCGAGCAGTACTTC CATSRDRASGIVEQYF
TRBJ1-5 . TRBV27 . TGTGCCAGCAGTTTACTGGGGAGGACGGGCAATCAGCCCCAGCATTTT CASSLLGRTGNQPQHF
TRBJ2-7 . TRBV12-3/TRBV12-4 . TGTGCCAGCAGTGTCCTAGCTGCCTACGAGCAGTACTTC CASSVLAAYEQYF
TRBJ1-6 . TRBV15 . TGTGCCACCAGCAGAGATCGTTCACCCCTCCACTTT CATSRDRSPLHF
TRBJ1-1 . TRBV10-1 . TGCGCCAGCAGCCCGGGACAAGGAGGCACTGAAGCTTTCTTT CASSPGQGGTEAFF
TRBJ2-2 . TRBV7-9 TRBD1 TGTGCCAGCAGCTTCTCCGGGACAGGGTTTGAGGAGCTGTTTTTT CASSFSGTGFEELFF
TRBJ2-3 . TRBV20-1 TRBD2 TGCAGTGCTAGTTCGTCTCGGCGGGAGGCCCGCACAGATACGCAGTATTTT CSASSSRREARTDTQYF
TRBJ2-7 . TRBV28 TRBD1 TGTGCCAGCAGTTTGCTCGGGACAGGGGGCTCCTACGAGCAGTACTTC CASSLLGTGGSYEQYF
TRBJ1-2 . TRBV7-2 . TGTGCCAGCAGGTTACTGGCCGATGGCTACACCTTC CASRLLADGYTF
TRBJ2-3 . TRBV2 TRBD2 TGTGCCAGCAGTGAAAGACTAGCGGGTGGTAGCACAGATACGCAGTATTTT CASSERLAGGSTDTQYF
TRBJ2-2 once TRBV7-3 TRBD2 TGTGCCAGCAGCTTAAAGAGCGGGAGGAACACCGGGGAGCTGTTTTTT CASSLKSGRNTGELFF
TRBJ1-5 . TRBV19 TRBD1 TGTGCCACCGAGGGGGCCGGGGGTAGCAATCAGCCCCAGCATTTT CATEGAGGSNQPQHF
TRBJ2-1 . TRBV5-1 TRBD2 TGCGCCAGCAGCGGGACTAGCGGAACCTACAATGAGCAGTTCTTC CASSGTSGTYNEQFF